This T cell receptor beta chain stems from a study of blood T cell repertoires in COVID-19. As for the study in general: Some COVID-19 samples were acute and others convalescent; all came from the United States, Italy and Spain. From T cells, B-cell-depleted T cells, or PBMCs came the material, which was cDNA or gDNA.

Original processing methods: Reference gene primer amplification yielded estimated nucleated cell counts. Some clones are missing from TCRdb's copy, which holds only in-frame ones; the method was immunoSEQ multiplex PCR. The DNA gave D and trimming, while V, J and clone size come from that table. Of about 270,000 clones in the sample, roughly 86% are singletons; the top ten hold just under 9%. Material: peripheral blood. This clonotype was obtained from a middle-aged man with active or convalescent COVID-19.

The CDR3 sequence is CASSGQGLASTDTQYF. The CDR3 coding sequence is TGTGCCAGCAGCGGACAGGGACTGGCTAGCACAGATACGCAGTATTTT. The chain recombines TRBV2 with TRBJ2-3; 8 bases align to TRBD1. Germline V gene sequence: CDR1 SNHLY, CDR2 FYNNEI. V shed 6 bases and J 0 bases; nucleotides not matched to a gene: 8. The CDR3 has 16 amino acids.